The 12 T cell receptor beta chains below were found in one sample sequenced in a study of T cells in Graves' hyperthyroidism and ophthalmopathy. TCR beta CDR3 regions were amplified from RNA transcripts. HTBI primers were employed in a first-round RT-PCR of the TCR CDR3. TCRdb analysed the multiplex PCR reads with MiXCR anew, one entry per CDR3 protein. Found here are about 350,000 distinct CDR3 sequences, around 13% of them singletons; the top ten hold 34%. Sequenced sample: blood. All receptors come from a woman aged 35 to 49 with Graves' ophthalmopathy.

This clonotype was counted a few times. This rearrangement joins TRBV2 to TRBJ2-6; no definite D call. The CDR3 length is 14 residues. The V end lost 9 bases, the J end lost 6 bases, and 15 bases lay between the germline ends. The germline V gene has CDR1 SNHLY and CDR2 FYNNEI. CDR3 nucleotides: TGTGCCAGTCTTGTCCTGCTTGTGGCCAACGTCCTGACTTTC. The encoded protein is CASLVLLVANVLTF.

Many counts were recorded for this clonotype. The chain couples TRBV12-3 or TRBV12-4 to TRBJ1-3; tentatively, D is TRBD1 (5 bases). Trimming removed 5 bases from V and 4 bases from J, with 12 bases in between. The CDR3 length is 14 residues. CDR3 bases: TGTGCCAGCAGTGCCCGGGGCTTCGGAAACACCATATATTTT. It encodes CASSARGFGNTIYF.

This chain joins TRBV5-4 and TRBJ1-1; 9 bases are shared with TRBD1. Germline CDR1 and CDR2: SGHNT and YYREEE (reference sequence). V trimming: 4 bases; J trimming: 10 bases; junction bases outside the gene matches: 5. The CDR3 length is 12 residues. This CDR3 reads CASSPGQGGAFF. As DNA, the CDR3 is TGTGCCAGCAGCCCGGGACAGGGTGGAGCTTTCTTT.

As for this clonotype: A much larger clone lies a single base off, so this may be a read error. This rearrangement joins TRBV28 to TRBJ1-2; 9 nucleotides agree with TRBD1. This CDR3 spans 15 amino acids. V trimming: 8 bases; J trimming: 7 bases; junction bases outside the gene matches: 14. Germline CDR1 MDHEN, CDR2 SYDVKM. As DNA, the CDR3 is TGTGCCAGCGGCGCTCCGAACAGGGGGCAGGGTGGCTACACCTTC. Translating it yields CASGAPNRGQGGYTF.

This clonotype was observed at least ten times. The CDR3 protein is CSASDGRRVYEQYF. The CDR3 DNA is TGCAGTGCTAGTGACGGGAGGAGGGTCTACGAGCAGTACTTC. The chain joins TRBV20-1 to TRBJ2-7, with 7 bases fitting TRBD2. Trimming removed 3 bases from V and 3 bases from J; junction bases left unmatched: 8. CDR3 length equals 14 residues. CDR1 is DFQATT, CDR2 SNEGSKA, per germline (reference sequence).

The chain links TRBV24-1 to TRBJ2-6, with a weak D call TRBD2 (5 bases). The CDR3 has 17 amino acids. From germline, CDR1 is KGHDR and CDR2 SFDVKD. Deletions cut 3 bases from V and 0 bases from J, with 11 bases between. The CDR3 region has the DNA TGTGCCACCAGTGATGGGTACGGAGGCTCTGGGGCCAACGTCCTGACTTTC. Encoded protein: CATSDGYGGSGANVLTF.

The chain has TRBV5-1 and TRBJ2-3, with D possibly called TRBD1 or TRBD2 (5 bases each). This CDR3 is built from 15 residues. V was shortened by 1 base and J by 2 bases, with 11 bases between the two germline ends. The V gene's germline CDR1 is SGHRS and CDR2 YFSETQ. CDR3 residues: CASSLNWGSTDTQYF. Here the CDR3 DNA reads TGCGCCAGCAGCTTGAATTGGGGGTCCACAGATACGCAGTATTTT. Together with reference TRBV5-1 and TRBJ2-3, the CDR3 gives the full variable domain: KAGVTQTPRYLIKTRGQQVTLSCSPISGHRSVSWYQQTPGQGLQFLFEYFSETQRNKGNFPGRFSGRQFSNSRSEMNVSTLELGDSALYLCASSLNWGSTDTQYFGPGTRLTVL.

This clonotype came up many times. V usage is TRBV10-3 and J usage is TRBJ1-5; D not resolved. Per the germline V gene, CDR1 is ENHRY and CDR2 is SYGVKD. The CDR3 runs to 13 residues. The ends were cut back, 7 bases at V and 3 bases at J, with 10 bases in the middle. In nucleotides, the CDR3 is TGTGCCATCAAGAGGGATCCCAATCAGCCCCAGCATTTT. Translating gives CAIKRDPNQPQHF.

In its sample, this clonotype was seen many times. The chain couples TRBV7-2 to TRBJ2-7; D might be TRBD1 (6 bases). CDR1 is SGHTA and CDR2 is FQGNSA in the germline V gene. This CDR3 is built from 15 residues. V was cut by 5 bases and J by 6 bases, with 20 bases left in between. As DNA, the CDR3 is TGTGCCAGCAGCCAGCGACAGGCGCTACGTTCCGAGCAGTACTTC. Its translation is CASSQRQALRSEQYF.

A note on this clonotype: Here the CDR3 omits its conserved ending phenylalanine or tryptophan, so a read error is the likely source. The chain employs TRBV2 and TRBJ2-3; TRBD2 aligns across 8 bases. The CDR3 is made up of 20 amino acids. The V segment lost 7 bases and the J segment 2 bases; nucleotides outside the gene matches: 23. In germline, CDR1 is SNHLY, CDR2 FYNNEI. CDR3 sequence reads: CASNPRALGDSGTVTDTQYL. CDR3 DNA: TGTGCCAGCAACCCCCGGGCATTAGGGGATAGCGGGACGGTCACAGATACGCAGTATCTT.

In the case of this clonotype: This may be a read error, as it is one base from a much larger clone. The rearrangement joins TRBV2 to TRBJ2-1, with TRBD2 matching over 9 bases. Germline values: CDR1 SNHLY, CDR2 FYNNEI. This CDR3 is 15 amino acids long. CDR3 protein: CASNLAGALYNEQSF. The CDR3 nucleotides read TGTGCCAGCAACTTAGCGGGGGCCTTATACAATGAGCAGTCCTTC. Full variable domain (missing parts from reference TRBV2 and TRBJ2-1): EPEVTQTPSHQVTQMGQEVILRCVPISNHLYFYWYRQILGQKVEFLVSFYNNEISEKSEIFDDQFSVERPDGSNFTLKIRSTKLEDSAMYFCASNLAGALYNEQSFGPGTRLTVL.

This clonotype has only a few counts. CDR3 sequence reads: CASSQARSGELFF. In nucleotides, the CDR3 is TGTGCCAGCAGCCAAGCCAGGTCCGGGGAGCTGTTTTTT. The genes are TRBV14 and TRBJ2-2; no reliable D call. Trimming left V 1 base short and J 6 bases short, with 6 bases between. From germline, CDR1 is SGHDN and CDR2 FVKESK. The CDR3 extends over 13 amino acids.